This T cell receptor (beta chain) emerged from a study of blood T cells in healthy people across ages. Looked up from germline, CDR1 is MDHEN and CDR2 is SYDVKM. J lost 10 bases, V lost 1 base, and 7 bases had no gene match. The CDR3 extends over 14 amino acids. Primers used in a second PCR of roughly 7 to 12 cycles were a sample-barcoded 5' primer and a J-beta primer mix. One entry per CDR3 protein, called by TCRdb with MiXCR from the 5' RACE reads. The repertoire holds about 670,000 distinct CDR3 sequences, with 40% to 45% as singletons. Sequenced: blood. The receptor comes from a man aged 80 or over in good health. The rearrangement links TRBV28 to TRBJ1-5; 7 bases map to TRBD1. The CDR3 DNA reads TGTGCCAGCAGTTTATTTCAGGGGGGATCTCCCCAGCATTTT. This sequence encodes CASSLFQGGSPQHF. The full variable domain, in which reference TRBV28 and TRBJ1-5 provide the parts outside the CDR3, is DVKVTQSSRYLVKRTGEKVFLECVQDMDHENMFWYRQDPGLGLRLIYFSYDVKMKEKGDIPEGYSVSREKKERFSLILESASTNQTSMYLCASSLFQGGSPQHFGDGTRLSIL.